A selection of T cell receptor beta chains follows, all from one sample in a study of shared clonotypes between healthy human individuals. TCRdb keeps only in-frame clones here, not all; method: immunoSEQ multiplex PCR. The sample consists of approximately 1.4 million clones, 95% to 99% of them appearing once. Sequenced input: naive CD4+ T cells sorted from blood. These receptors were obtained from a man aged 30-40 years in good health. The CDR3 runs from the conserved cysteine through the conserved F or W. A D gene is named only where the DNA matches it firmly. Rows may omit the clone size; those that give it use once, few, many or a size class.

- TRBJ1-1 once TRBV6-1 CASKDNKNTEAFF TGTGCCAGCAAGGACAACAAGAACACTGAAGCTTTCTTT
- TRBJ1-5 - TRBV28 CASSLVVGPNSNQPQHF TGTGCCAGCAGTTTAGTCGTGGGACCGAATAGCAATCAGCCCCAGCATTTT
TRBD2 TRBJ2-1 - TRBV28 CASRVSGVGYNEQFF TGTGCCAGCAGGGTTAGCGGGGTTGGCTACAATGAGCAGTTCTTC
- TRBJ1-3 - TRBV4-1 CASSHIASSGNTIYF TGCGCCAGCAGCCATATAGCCAGCTCTGGAAACACCATATATTTT
TRBD1 TRBJ1-2 - TRBV11-2 CASSSYKGADYGYTF TGTGCCAGCAGCTCGTACAAGGGGGCTGACTATGGCTACACCTTC
- TRBJ2-7 - TRBV28 CASSYQGNFYEQYF TGTGCCAGCAGCTACCAGGGGAATTTCTACGAGCAGTACTTC
- TRBJ1-1 once TRBV7-9 CASSLERTEAFF TGTGCCAGCAGCTTAGAGAGGACTGAAGCTTTCTTT
- TRBJ2-3 - TRBV20-1 CSAGADTQYF TGCAGTGCCGGGGCAGATACGCAGTATTTT
TRBD2 TRBJ2-1 once TRBV7-8 CASSLLKREGLNEQFF TGTGCCAGCAGCTTACTAAAGCGGGAGGGCCTAAATGAGCAGTTCTTC
TRBD2 TRBJ2-2 - TRBV18 CASSPRLAGDTGELFF TGTGCCAGCTCACCACGACTAGCGGGAGACACCGGGGAGCTGTTTTTT
- TRBJ2-3 - TRBV7-9 CASSLDTGDTQYF TGTGCCAGCAGTTTAGATACAGGGGATACGCAGTATTTT
- TRBJ2-5 once TRBV5-1 CASSLRDTRRETQYF TGCGCCAGCAGCCTGAGGGACACACGGCGGGAGACCCAGTACTTC
TRBD1 TRBJ2-7 once TRBV18 CASSIDRAYEQYF TGTGCCAGCTCTATAGACAGGGCGTACGAGCAGTACTTC